This TCR beta chain comes out of a study of T-cell reconstitution after alpha-beta-depleted transplantation in children. TCRbeta library construction was performed incorporating unique molecular identifiers. TCRdb ran MiXCR on the PCR reads and lists one entry per CDR3 protein. The table has about 6,000 distinct CDR3 sequences, 16% seen once; the top ten hold roughly 12%. Comments on this clonotype: Its cognate antigen is unknown.

The length of the CDR3 is 14 residues. Trimming left V 4 bases short and J 0 bases short, with 7 bases between. In germline, CDR1 is LGHDT, CDR2 YNNKEL (reference sequence). General study results and limits: From surviving recipient T cells and thymic progenitors came the high day-60 TCRbeta diversity observed in some patients. Newly generated T cells supplied most T-cell counts and diversity one year post-transplant.

This chain links TRBV3-1 with TRBJ2-4; no reliable D call. This sample comprised PBMCs, mostly from graft donor cells, obtained 60 days after TCRalphabeta/CD19-depleted stem cell transplant. This sequence originates from a male patient between 10 and 17 years old who had a stem cell transplant for acute myeloid leukemia, so the T cells may come from the graft donor. CDR3 loop: CASSLSIAKNIQYF. CDR3 nucleotides: TGTGCCAGCAGCCTGAGTATAGCCAAAAACATTCAGTACTTC.